This T cell receptor beta chain comes out of a study of cytomegalovirus exposure and HLA in healthy donors. Study observations and caveats: In a later analysis, a missense DCLRE1C variant was linked to TCR beta V- and J-gene trimming.

Points on this clone: Its antigen remains unknown.

The PCR contained 60 Vbeta and 13 Jbeta primers. Profiling relied on immunoSEQ multiplex PCR, and the TCRdb table lists in-frame clones only, not all of them. Here the sample spans around 90,000 clones, about 89% being singletons. The length of the CDR3 is 13 residues. Trimming shortened V by 6 bases and J by 2 bases, and 9 bases separated the two germline ends. Germline V lookup: CDR1 SGHNT, CDR2 YYREEE (reference sequence). The sequencing input was PBMCs. The chain is built from TRBV5-4 and TRBJ2-1; D gene uncertain. The source is a man aged 25-45 years in good health and CMV-seropositive. Written as DNA, the CDR3 is TGTGCCAGCACCTCCGACACCTACAATGAGCAGTTCTTC. Translating gives CASTSDTYNEQFF.